This T cell receptor (beta chain) emerged from a study of shared clonotypes between healthy human individuals. General study points: Naive CD4 clonotypes overlapped across a handful of donors at roughly 5%.

Trimming removed 5 bases from V and 6 bases from J; junction bases left unmatched: 4. This CDR3 region has 14 residues. Germline values: CDR1 KGHSH, CDR2 LQKENI. The authors' processing: ImmunoSEQ yielded junction-only sequences lacking quality scores, so filtering differed. TCRdb's copy holds only in-frame clones and misses some; the assay was immunoSEQ multiplex PCR. V, J and clone size are taken as reported in that table, and D and trimming were inferred from the DNA itself. The sample lists 1 million to 1.2 million clones, 60% to 80% occurring once. About this clone itself: Its matching antigen is unknown.

This clonotype originated in a man aged 18 to 35 in good health. Some clones in this sample may be carry-over from other donors' samples. The genes are TRBV18 and TRBJ1-4; 9 positions match TRBD1. The source material was memory CD4+ T cells from PBMCs. Indicated subset: CD45RA-negative fraction. The CDR3 region has the DNA TGTGCCAGCTCAGAGGACAGGGGAGATGAAAAACTGTTTTTT. Translating gives CASSEDRGDEKLFF.